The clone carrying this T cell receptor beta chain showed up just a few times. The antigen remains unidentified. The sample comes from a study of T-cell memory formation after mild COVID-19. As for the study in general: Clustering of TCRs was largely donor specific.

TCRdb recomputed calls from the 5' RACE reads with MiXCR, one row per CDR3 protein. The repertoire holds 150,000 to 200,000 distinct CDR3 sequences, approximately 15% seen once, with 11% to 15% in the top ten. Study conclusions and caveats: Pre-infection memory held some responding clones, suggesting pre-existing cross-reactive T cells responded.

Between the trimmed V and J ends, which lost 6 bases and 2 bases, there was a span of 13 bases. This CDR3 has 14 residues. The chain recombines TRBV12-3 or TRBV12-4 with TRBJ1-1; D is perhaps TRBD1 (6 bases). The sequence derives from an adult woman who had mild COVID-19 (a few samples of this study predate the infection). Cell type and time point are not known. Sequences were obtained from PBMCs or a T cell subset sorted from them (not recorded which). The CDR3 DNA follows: TGTGCCAGCAGCCAGGGACACCTAAACACTGAAGCTTTCTTT. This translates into CASSQGHLNTEAFF.